This TCR beta chain was recorded in a study of graft-versus-host responses after intestinal transplantation. Study-wide context: After anti-thymocyte globulin induction, recipients took tacrolimus and steroids for approximately three years. Regarding the study as a whole: Some GvH clones appeared in ileal mucosa or blood before recipient bone marrow. The study found high graft-versus-host to host-versus-graft clonal ratios in allografts of patients with graft-donor T cell macrochimerism. HvG clone declines early post-transplant were associated with peak circulating GvH levels.

V lost 8 bases and J lost 4; bases outside the gene matches: 0. Germline V gene data show CDR1 as WSHSY and CDR2 as SAAADI. This CDR3 has 12 amino acids. With regard to this clone: As yet, its antigen is unknown.

Sequencing was performed with immunoSEQ multiplex PCR; in TCRdb, only in-frame clones are kept and a portion is missing. The sample records around 18,000 clones, less than 85% being singletons. Processing was applied to graft tissue in order to liberate intraepithelial and lamina propria lymphocytes. Here the sequenced sample was ileum tissue, taken 17 days after transplant. The chain couples TRBV10-2 to TRBJ1-1; 11 bases are a match to TRBD1. This clonotype was obtained from a human patient who received an intestinal transplant, so some T cells may come from the graft donor. This chain's CDR3 is CASGTGGTEAFF. CDR3 nucleotide sequence: TGCGCCAGCGGGACAGGGGGCACTGAAGCTTTCTTT.